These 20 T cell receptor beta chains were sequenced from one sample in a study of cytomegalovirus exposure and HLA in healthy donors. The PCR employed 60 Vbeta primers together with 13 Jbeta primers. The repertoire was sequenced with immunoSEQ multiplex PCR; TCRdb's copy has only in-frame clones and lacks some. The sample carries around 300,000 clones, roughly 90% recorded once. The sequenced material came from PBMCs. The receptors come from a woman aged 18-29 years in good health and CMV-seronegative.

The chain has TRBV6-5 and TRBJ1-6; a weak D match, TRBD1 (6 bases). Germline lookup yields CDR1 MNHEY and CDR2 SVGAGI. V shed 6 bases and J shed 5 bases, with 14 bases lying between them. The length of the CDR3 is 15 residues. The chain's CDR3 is CASRIGGSHNSPLHF. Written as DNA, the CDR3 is TGTGCCAGCAGGATAGGGGGTTCACATAATTCACCCCTCCACTTT.

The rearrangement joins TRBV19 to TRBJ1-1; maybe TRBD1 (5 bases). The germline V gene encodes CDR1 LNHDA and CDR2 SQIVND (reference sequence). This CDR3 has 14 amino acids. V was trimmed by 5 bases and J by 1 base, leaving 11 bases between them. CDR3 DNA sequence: TGTGCCAGTAGTCTACAGGCGTCGAACACTGAAGCTTTCTTT. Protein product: CASSLQASNTEAFF.

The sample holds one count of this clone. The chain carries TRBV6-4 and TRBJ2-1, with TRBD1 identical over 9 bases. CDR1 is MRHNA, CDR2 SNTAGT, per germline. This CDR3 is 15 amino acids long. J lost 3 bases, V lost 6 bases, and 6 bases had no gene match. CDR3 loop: CASSAGQGDYNEQFF. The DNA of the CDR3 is TGTGCCAGCAGCGCGGGACAGGGAGACTACAATGAGCAGTTCTTC.

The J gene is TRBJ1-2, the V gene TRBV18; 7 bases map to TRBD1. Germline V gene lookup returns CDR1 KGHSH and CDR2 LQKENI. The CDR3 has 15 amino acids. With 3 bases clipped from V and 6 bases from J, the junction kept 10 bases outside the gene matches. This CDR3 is CASSPRQGGYNGYTF. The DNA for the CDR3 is TGTGCCAGCTCACCCCGACAGGGAGGATATAATGGCTACACCTTC.

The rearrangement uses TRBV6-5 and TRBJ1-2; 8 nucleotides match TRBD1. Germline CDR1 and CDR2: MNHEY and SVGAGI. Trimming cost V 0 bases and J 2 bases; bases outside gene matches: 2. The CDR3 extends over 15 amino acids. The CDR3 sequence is CASSYSGTGNYGYTF. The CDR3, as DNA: TGTGCCAGCAGTTACTCGGGGACAGGCAACTATGGCTACACCTTC.

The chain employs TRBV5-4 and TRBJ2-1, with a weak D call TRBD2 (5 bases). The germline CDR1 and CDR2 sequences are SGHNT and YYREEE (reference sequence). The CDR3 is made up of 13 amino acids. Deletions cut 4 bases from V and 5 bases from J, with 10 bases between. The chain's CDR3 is CASSPRGNNEQFF. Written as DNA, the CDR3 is TGTGCCAGCAGCCCTCGGGGTAACAATGAGCAGTTCTTC.

CDR3 amino acids: CASYPWGGAPYEQYF. The CDR3 DNA reads as TGTGCCAGCTACCCCTGGGGGGGGGCGCCCTACGAGCAGTACTTC. This chain uses TRBV28 with TRBJ2-7, with D possibly matching TRBD2 (7 bases). Germline V CDR1 and CDR2: MDHEN, SYDVKM. The length of the CDR3 is 15 residues. Trimming cost V 8 bases and J 2 bases, with 19 bases left between them.

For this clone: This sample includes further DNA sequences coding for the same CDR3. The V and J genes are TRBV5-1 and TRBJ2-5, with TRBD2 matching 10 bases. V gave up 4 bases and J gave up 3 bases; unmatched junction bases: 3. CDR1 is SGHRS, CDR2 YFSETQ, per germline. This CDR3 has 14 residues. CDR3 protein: CASSPGLAEETQYF. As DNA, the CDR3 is TGCGCCAGCAGCCCCGGACTAGCGGAAGAGACCCAGTACTTC.

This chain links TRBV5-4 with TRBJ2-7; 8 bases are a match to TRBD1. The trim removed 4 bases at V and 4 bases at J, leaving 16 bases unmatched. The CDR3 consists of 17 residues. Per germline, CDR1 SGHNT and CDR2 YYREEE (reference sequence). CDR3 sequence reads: CASSRGGQAIQVYEQYF. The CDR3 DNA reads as TGTGCCAGCAGCAGAGGGGGACAGGCCATTCAGGTTTACGAGCAGTACTTC.

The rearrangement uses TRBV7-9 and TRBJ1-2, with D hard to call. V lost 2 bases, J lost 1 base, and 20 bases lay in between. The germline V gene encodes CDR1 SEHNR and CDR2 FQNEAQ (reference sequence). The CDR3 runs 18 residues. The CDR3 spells CASSLRTSAVRYNYGYTF. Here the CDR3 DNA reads TGTGCCAGCAGCTTAAGAACATCCGCCGTAAGATATAACTATGGCTACACCTTC.

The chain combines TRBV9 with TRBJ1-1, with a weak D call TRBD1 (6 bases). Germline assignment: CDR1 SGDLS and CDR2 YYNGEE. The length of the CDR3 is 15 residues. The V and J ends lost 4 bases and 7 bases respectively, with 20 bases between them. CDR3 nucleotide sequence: TGTGCCAGCAGCCCCTATGTCGGGGGGCTCGTTGAAGCTTTCTTT. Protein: CASSPYVGGLVEAFF.

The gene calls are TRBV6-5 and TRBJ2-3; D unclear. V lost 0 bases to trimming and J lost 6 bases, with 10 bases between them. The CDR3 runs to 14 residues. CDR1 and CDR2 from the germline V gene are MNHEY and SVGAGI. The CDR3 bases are TGTGCCAGCAGTTACTCGATTGTCTATGATACGCAGTATTTT. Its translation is CASSYSIVYDTQYF.

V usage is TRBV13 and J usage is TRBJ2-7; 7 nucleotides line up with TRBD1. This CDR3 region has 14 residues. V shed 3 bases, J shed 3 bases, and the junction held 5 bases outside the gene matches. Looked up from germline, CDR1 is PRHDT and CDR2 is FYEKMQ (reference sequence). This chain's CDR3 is CASSLGQNRYEQYF. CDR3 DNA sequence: TGTGCCAGCAGCTTGGGACAGAACCGCTACGAGCAGTACTTC.

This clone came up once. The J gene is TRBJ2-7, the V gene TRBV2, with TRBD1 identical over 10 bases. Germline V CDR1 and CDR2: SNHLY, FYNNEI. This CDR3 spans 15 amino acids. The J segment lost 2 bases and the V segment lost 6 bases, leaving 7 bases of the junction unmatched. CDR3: CASSAGQGPPYEQYF. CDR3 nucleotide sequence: TGTGCCAGCAGCGCGGGACAGGGGCCCCCCTACGAGCAGTACTTC.

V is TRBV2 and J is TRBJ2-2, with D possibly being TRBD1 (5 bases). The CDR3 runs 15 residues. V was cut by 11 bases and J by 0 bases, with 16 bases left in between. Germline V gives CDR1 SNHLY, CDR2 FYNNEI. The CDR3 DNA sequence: TGTGCCTACCCACGGGCAGGGTCGAACACCGGGGAGCTGTTTTTT. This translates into CAYPRAGSNTGELFF.

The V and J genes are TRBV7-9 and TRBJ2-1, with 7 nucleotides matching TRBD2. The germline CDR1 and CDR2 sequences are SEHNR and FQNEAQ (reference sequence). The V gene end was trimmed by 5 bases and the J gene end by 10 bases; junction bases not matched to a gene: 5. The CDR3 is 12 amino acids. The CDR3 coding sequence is TGTGCCAGCAGCCTGGGACTACCCGAGCAGTTCTTC. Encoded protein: CASSLGLPEQFF.

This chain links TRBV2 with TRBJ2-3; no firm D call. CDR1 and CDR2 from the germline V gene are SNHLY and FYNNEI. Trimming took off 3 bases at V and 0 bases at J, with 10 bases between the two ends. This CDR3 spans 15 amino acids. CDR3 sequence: CASSDEQTSTDTQYF. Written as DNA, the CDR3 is TGTGCCAGCAGTGACGAACAGACAAGCACAGATACGCAGTATTTT.

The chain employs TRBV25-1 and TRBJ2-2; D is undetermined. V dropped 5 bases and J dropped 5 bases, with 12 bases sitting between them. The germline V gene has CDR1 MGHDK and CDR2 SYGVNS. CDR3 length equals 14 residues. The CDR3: CASSHRSGTGELFF. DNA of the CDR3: TGTGCCAGCAGTCACCGTTCCGGGACCGGGGAGCTGTTTTTT.

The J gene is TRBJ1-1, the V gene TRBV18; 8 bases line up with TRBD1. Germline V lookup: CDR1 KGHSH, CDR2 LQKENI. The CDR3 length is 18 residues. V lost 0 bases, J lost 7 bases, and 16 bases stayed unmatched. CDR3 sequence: CASSPPIAGGRVTGEAFF. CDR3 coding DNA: TGTGCCAGCTCACCACCGATAGCAGGGGGCAGAGTGACTGGTGAAGCTTTCTTT.

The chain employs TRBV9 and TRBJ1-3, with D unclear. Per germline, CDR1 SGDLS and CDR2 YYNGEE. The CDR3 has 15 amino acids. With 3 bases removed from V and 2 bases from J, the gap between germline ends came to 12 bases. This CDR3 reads CASSEVEGPGNTIYF. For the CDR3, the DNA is TGTGCCAGCAGCGAAGTTGAGGGCCCTGGAAACACCATATATTTT.